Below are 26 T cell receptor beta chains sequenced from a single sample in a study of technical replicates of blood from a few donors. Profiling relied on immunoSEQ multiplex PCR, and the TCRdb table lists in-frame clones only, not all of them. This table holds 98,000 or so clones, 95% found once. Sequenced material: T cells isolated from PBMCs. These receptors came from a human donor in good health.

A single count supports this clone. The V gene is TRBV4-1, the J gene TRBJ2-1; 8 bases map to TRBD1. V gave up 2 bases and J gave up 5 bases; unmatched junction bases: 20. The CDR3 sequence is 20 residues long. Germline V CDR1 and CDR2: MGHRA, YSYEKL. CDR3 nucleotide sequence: TGCGCCAGCAGCCAAAGAAGGTTGGGACAGGCCCTGAAATTTAACAATGAGCAGTTCTTC. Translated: CASSQRRLGQALKFNNEQFF.

Here the CDR3 reads CASSPAVSSWGYTF. In DNA, the CDR3 is TGTGCCAGTAGTCCCGCTGTCAGTTCCTGGGGCTACACCTTC. The chain recombines TRBV19 with TRBJ1-2, with D hard to call. CDR1 is LNHDA and CDR2 is SQIVND in the germline V gene (reference sequence). Trimming stripped 5 bases from V and 8 bases from J, with 18 bases between. CDR3 length: 14 amino acids.

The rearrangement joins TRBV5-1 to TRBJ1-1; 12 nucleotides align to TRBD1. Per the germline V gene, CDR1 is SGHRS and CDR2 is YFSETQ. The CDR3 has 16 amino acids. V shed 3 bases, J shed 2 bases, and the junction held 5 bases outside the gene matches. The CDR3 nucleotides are TGCGCCAGCAGCTCGGGACAGGGGGCGATTAACACTGAAGCTTTCTTT. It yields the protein CASSSGQGAINTEAFF.

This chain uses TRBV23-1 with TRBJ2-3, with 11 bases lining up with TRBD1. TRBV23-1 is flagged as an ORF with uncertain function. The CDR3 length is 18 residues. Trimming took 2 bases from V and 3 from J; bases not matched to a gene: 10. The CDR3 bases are TGCGCCAGCAGTCAAATTCCGGGACAGGGGGTTGGTACAGATACGCAGTATTTT. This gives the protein CASSQIPGQGVGTDTQYF.

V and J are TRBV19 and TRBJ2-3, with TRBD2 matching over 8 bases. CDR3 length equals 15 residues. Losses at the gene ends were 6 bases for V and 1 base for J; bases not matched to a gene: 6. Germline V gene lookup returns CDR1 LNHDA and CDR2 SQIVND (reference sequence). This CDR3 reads CASSPRAGGTDTQYF. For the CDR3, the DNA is TGTGCCAGTAGCCCTCGAGCGGGGGGCACAGATACGCAGTATTTT.

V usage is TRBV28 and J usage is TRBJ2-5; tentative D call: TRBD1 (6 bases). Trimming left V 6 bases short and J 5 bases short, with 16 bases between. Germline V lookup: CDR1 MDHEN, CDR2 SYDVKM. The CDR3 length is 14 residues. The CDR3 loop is CASSQIAGAETQYF. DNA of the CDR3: TGTGCCAGCAGCCAAATAGCAGGGGCGGAGACCCAGTACTTC. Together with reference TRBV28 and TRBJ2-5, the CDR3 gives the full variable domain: DVKVTQSSRYLVKRTGEKVFLECVQDMDHENMFWYRQDPGLGLRLIYFSYDVKMKEKGDIPEGYSVSREKKERFSLILESASTNQTSMYLCASSQIAGAETQYFGPGTRLLVL.

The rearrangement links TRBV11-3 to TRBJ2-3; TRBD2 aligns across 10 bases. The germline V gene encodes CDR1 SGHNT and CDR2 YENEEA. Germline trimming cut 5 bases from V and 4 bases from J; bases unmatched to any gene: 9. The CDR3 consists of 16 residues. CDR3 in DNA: TGTGCCAGCAGCCCGCCGGCTAGCGGGAGACCAGATACGCAGTATTTT. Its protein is CASSPPASGRPDTQYF.

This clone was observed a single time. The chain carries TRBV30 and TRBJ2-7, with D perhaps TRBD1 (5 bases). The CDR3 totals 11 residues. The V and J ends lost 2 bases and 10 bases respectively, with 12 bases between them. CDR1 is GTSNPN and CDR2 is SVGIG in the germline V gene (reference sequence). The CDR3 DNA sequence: TGTGCCTGGAGTACTGCAGGGTACCAGTACTTC. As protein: CAWSTAGYQYF. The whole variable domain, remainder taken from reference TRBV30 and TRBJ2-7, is SQTIHQWPATLVQPVGSPLSLECTVEGTSNPNLYWYRQAAGRGLQLLFYSVGIGQISSEVPQNLSASRPQDRQFILSSKKLLLSDSGFYLCAWSTAGYQYFGPGTRLTVT.

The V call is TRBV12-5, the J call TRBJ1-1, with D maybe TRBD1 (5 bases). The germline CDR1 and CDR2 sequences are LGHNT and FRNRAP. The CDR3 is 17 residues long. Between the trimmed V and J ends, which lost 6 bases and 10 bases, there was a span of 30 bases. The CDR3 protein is CASGLGRSPRGPGGAFF. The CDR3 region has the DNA TGTGCTAGTGGCTTAGGGCGGTCACCGAGGGGTCCGGGAGGAGCTTTCTTT.

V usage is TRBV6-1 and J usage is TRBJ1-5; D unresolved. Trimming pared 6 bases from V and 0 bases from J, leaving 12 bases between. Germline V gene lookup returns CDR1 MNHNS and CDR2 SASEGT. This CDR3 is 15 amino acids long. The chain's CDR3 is CASRSPGYSNQPQHF. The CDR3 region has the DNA TGTGCCAGCAGATCTCCCGGTTATAGCAATCAGCCCCAGCATTTT.

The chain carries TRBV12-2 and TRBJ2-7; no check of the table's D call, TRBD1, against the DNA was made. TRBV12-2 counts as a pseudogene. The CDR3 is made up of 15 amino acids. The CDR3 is CASRLSKGNSYEQYF. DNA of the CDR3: TGTGCAAGTCGCTTATCCAAGGGGAACTCCTACGAGCAGTACTTC.

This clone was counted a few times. In DNA, the CDR3 is TGTGCCAGCAGTCTGGACGTCGGGAGCTCCTACGAGCAGTACTTC. This gives the protein CASSLDVGSSYEQYF. The chain employs TRBV27 and TRBJ2-7, with D possibly TRBD2 on 6 matching bases. The V gene's germline CDR1 is MNHEY and CDR2 SMNVEV (reference sequence). V dropped 5 bases and J dropped 0 bases, with 14 bases sitting between them. The CDR3 spans 15 residues.

CDR3 nucleotide sequence: TGTGCCAGCAGGGTCGGTATAAGTACAGATACGCAGTATTTT. The encoded protein is CASRVGISTDTQYF. V and J are TRBV6-1 and TRBJ2-3; D not certain. This CDR3 spans 14 amino acids. Trimming removed 6 bases at V and 3 bases at J, with 13 bases between. The germline V gene encodes CDR1 MNHNS and CDR2 SASEGT.

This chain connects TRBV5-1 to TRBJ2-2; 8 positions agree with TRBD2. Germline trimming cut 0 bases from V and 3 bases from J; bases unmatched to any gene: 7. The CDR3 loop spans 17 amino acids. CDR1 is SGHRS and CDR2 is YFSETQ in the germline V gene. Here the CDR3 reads CASSLAGASGYTGELFF. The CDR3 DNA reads TGCGCCAGCAGCTTGGCCGGCGCTAGCGGGTACACCGGGGAGCTGTTTTTT. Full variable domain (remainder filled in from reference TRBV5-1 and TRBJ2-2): KAGVTQTPRYLIKTRGQQVTLSCSPISGHRSVSWYQQTPGQGLQFLFEYFSETQRNKGNFPGRFSGRQFSNSRSEMNVSTLELGDSALYLCASSLAGASGYTGELFFGEGSRLTVL.

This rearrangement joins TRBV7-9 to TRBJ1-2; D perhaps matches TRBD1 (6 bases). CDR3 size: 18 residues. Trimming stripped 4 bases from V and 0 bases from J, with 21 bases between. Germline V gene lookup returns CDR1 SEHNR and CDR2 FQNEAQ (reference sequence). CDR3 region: CASSSPRGTQSSNYGYTF. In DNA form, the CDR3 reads TGTGCCAGCAGCTCCCCCCGAGGGACACAATCATCTAACTATGGCTACACCTTC.

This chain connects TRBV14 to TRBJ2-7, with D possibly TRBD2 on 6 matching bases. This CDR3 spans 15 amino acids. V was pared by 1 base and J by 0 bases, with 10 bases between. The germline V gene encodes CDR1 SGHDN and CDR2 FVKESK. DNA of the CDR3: TGTGCCAGCAGCCAAGTAGGAGGGTTCTCCTACGAGCAGTACTTC. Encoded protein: CASSQVGGFSYEQYF.

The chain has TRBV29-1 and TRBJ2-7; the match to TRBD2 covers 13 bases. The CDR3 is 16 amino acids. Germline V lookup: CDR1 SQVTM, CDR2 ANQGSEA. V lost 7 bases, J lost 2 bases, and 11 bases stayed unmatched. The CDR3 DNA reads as TGCAGCGCCAAAGGGACTAGCGGGACGCCTACCTACGAGCAGTACTTC. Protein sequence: CSAKGTSGTPTYEQYF.

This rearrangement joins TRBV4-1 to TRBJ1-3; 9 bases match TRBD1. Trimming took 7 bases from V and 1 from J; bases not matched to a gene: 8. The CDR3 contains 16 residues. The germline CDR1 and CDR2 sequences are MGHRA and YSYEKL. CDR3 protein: CASTTHGQGSGNTIYF. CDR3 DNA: TGCGCCAGCACGACTCACGGACAGGGGTCTGGAAACACCATATATTTT.

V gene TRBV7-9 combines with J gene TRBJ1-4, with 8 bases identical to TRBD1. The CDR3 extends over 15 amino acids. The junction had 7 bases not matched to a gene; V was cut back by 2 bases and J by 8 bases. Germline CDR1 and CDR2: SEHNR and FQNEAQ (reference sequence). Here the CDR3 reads CASSLLAGGGEKLFF. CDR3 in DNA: TGTGCCAGCAGCTTACTTGCAGGGGGCGGCGAAAAACTGTTTTTT. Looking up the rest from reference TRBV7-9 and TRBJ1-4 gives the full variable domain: DTGVSQNPRHKITKRGQNVTFRCDPISEHNRLYWYRQTLGQGPEFLTYFQNEAQLEKSRLLSDRFSAERPKGSFSTLEIQRTEQGDSAMYLCASSLLAGGGEKLFFGSGTQLSVL.

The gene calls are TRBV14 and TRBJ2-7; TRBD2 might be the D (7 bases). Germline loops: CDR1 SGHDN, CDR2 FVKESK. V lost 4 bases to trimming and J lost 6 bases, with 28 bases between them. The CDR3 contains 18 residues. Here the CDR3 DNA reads TGTGCCAGCAGCCCTAAGCGGAGATTCGGGGGGCCTGTAGGCGAGCAGTACTTC. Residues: CASSPKRRFGGPVGEQYF.

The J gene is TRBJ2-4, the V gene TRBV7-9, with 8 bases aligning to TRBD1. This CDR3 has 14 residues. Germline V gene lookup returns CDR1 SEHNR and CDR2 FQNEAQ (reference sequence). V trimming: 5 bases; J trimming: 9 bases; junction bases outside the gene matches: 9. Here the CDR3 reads CASSRAGGMGIQYF. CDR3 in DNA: TGTGCCAGCAGCCGGGCAGGGGGCATGGGCATTCAGTACTTC. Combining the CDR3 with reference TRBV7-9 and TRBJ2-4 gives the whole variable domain DTGVSQNPRHKITKRGQNVTFRCDPISEHNRLYWYRQTLGQGPEFLTYFQNEAQLEKSRLLSDRFSAERPKGSFSTLEIQRTEQGDSAMYLCASSRAGGMGIQYFGAGTRLSVL.

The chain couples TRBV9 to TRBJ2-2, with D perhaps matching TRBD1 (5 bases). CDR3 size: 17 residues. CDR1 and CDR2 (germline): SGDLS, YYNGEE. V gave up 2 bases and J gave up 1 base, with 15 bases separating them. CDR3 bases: TGTGCCAGCAGCGTGAGCTTGGGTGACAGGAACACCGGGGAGCTGTTTTTT. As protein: CASSVSLGDRNTGELFF.

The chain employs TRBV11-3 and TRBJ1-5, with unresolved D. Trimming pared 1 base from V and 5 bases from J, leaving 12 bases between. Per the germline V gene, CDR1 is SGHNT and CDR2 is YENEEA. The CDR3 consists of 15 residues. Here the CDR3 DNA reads TGTGCCAGCAGCTTAGTGGCCGCCGAGGATCAGCCCCAGCATTTT. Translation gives CASSLVAAEDQPQHF.

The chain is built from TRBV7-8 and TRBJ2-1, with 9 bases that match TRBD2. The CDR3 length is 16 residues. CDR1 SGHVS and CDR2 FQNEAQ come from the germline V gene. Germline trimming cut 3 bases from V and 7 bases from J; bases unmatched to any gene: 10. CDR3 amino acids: CASSFRPAGGRNEQFF. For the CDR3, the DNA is TGTGCCAGCAGCTTCCGCCCAGCGGGGGGTCGAAATGAGCAGTTCTTC.

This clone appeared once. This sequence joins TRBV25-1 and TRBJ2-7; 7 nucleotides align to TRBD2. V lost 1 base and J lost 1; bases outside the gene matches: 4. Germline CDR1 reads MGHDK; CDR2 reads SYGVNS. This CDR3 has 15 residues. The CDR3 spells CASSELWGGSYEQYF. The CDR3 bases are TGTGCCAGCAGTGAATTGTGGGGGGGGTCCTACGAGCAGTACTTC.

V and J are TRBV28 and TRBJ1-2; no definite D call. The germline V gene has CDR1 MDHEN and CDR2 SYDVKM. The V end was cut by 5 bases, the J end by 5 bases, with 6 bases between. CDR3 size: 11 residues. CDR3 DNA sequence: TGTGCCAGCAGTCCACAGTATGGCTACACCTTC. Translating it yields CASSPQYGYTF.